Following are 9 T cell receptor beta chains from one sample sequenced in a study of T-cell reconstitution after alpha-beta-depleted transplantation in children. Molecular barcoding with unique molecular identifiers was used for the TCRbeta library. TCRdb re-called the PCR reads through MiXCR, storing one row per CDR3 protein. The sample yields a few hundred thousand distinct CDR3 sequences, 13% seen once. Sequencing used PBMCs, mostly from graft donor cells, obtained 360 days after TCRalphabeta/CD19-depleted stem cell transplant. These receptors all stem from a male patient under 18 who had a stem cell transplant for acute myeloid leukemia, so the T cells may come from the graft donor.

For the CDR3, the DNA is TGTGCCAGCAGTTACCTAAGGGCGGGAGTCCTTCAAGAGACCCAGTACTTC. It specifies CASSYLRAGVLQETQYF. This sequence joins TRBV6-5 and TRBJ2-5; 7 bases are a match to TRBD2. Germline V gene lookup returns CDR1 MNHEY and CDR2 SVGAGI. The CDR3 consists of 17 residues. V trimming: 2 bases; J trimming: 2 bases; junction bases outside the gene matches: 11.

This clonotype was seen at least ten times. This chain connects TRBV29-1 to TRBJ2-1, with 10 bases aligning to TRBD2. J was trimmed by 7 bases and V by 1 base; bases with no gene match: 10. Looked up from germline, CDR1 is SQVTM and CDR2 is ANQGSEA. The CDR3 is 16 residues long. This CDR3 is CSVEGQAGLAYNEQFF. In DNA, the CDR3 is TGCAGCGTTGAAGGCCAAGCGGGACTAGCGTATAATGAGCAGTTCTTC.

This clonotype was picked up many times. The chain links TRBV6-5 to TRBJ2-5, with TRBD1 as a possible D gene (6 bases). Germline loops: CDR1 MNHEY, CDR2 SVGAGI. Trimming stripped 2 bases from V and 4 bases from J, with 11 bases between. This CDR3 has 14 amino acids. As DNA, the CDR3 is TGTGCCAGCAGTTACGCTTACAGGGCAGAGACCCAGTACTTC. It codes for CASSYAYRAETQYF.

To note about this clonotype: The junction and the germline gene differ at one end; a read error may be behind it. V is TRBV18 and J is TRBJ2-5; 7 nucleotides match TRBD1. This CDR3 is 15 amino acids long. Germline V gene sequence: CDR1 KGHSH, CDR2 LQKENI. Here the CDR3 reads CASPPGTAIQETQYF. The CDR3, as DNA: TGTGCCAGCCCACCCGGGACAGCCATTCAAGAGACCCAGTACTTC.

This clonotype was detected a few times. DNA of the CDR3: TGTGCCAGCAGTCTTACGGGCGGGCATAGCAATCAGCCCCAGCATTTT. Protein product: CASSLTGGHSNQPQHF. The chain combines TRBV6-2 or TRBV6-3 with TRBJ1-5; D uncertain. Trimming stripped 5 bases from V and 0 bases from J, with 14 bases between. Looked up from germline, CDR1 is MNHEY and CDR2 is SVGEGT. The CDR3 has 16 amino acids.

The rearrangement uses TRBV20-1 and TRBJ2-7; D not resolved. V lost 5 bases to trimming and J lost 6 bases, with 14 bases between them. Germline V gives CDR1 DFQATT, CDR2 SNEGSKA (reference sequence). This CDR3 is 12 amino acids long. In nucleotides, the CDR3 is TGCAGTGCTGCGTTTTTGAGTTTCGAGCAGTACTTC. Amino acids: CSAAFLSFEQYF.

This chain uses TRBV6-5 with TRBJ2-1, with 7 bases matching TRBD2. Germline V lookup: CDR1 MNHEY, CDR2 SVGAGI. The CDR3 consists of 15 residues. V lost 4 bases and J lost 6; bases outside the gene matches: 9. The CDR3 region has the DNA TGTGCCAGCAGTTCGGCAGCGGGACGATTCAATGAGCAGTTCTTC. It is translated as CASSSAAGRFNEQFF.

Many counts were recorded for this clonotype. The gene calls are TRBV6-1 and TRBJ1-5, with 11 bases lining up with TRBD1. From germline, CDR1 is MNHNS and CDR2 SASEGT. With V trimmed by 4 bases and J by 5 bases, 4 bases remained unmatched. This CDR3 is 15 amino acids long. CDR3 protein: CASSGGQGEDQPQHF. DNA of the CDR3: TGTGCCAGCAGTGGGGGACAGGGGGAGGATCAGCCCCAGCATTTT.

This clonotype has more than one count but fewer than ten. The chain joins TRBV28 to TRBJ2-1; TRBD1 might be the D (6 bases). V lost 6 bases and J 3 bases, leaving 24 bases between the germline ends. CDR1 and CDR2 from the germline V gene are MDHEN and SYDVKM. This CDR3 comprises 18 residues. In DNA, the CDR3 is TGTGCCAGCAGACGACACTCCTTGGGGGCTTTTCACTACAATGAGCAGTTCTTC. Residues: CASRRHSLGAFHYNEQFF.